Presented here are 26 T cell receptor beta chains from one specimen sequenced in a study of T cell changes during pregnancy in multiple sclerosis. Profiling relied on immunoSEQ multiplex PCR, and the TCRdb table lists in-frame clones only, not all of them. The sample yields approximately 25,000 clones, more than 75% seen once. The sample was CD8+ T cells from peripheral blood mononuclear cells, taken in the first trimester of pregnancy. Every receptor here comes from a female donor in good health, enrolled as a control in a pregnancy study.

The V and J genes are TRBV7-9 and TRBJ1-6; D perhaps matches TRBD1 (5 bases). The V end lost 5 bases, the J end lost 10 bases, and 18 bases lay between the germline ends. The CDR3 extends over 15 amino acids. From germline, CDR1 is SEHNR and CDR2 FQNEAQ (reference sequence). CDR3 bases: TGTGCCAGCAGCCACACCGGGGCCGGGGGGTCACCCCTCCACTTT. It yields the protein CASSHTGAGGSPLHF.

V and J are TRBV5-1 and TRBJ2-1; 7 bases are a match to TRBD2. Germline CDR1 reads SGHRS; CDR2 reads YFSETQ. Trimming removed 0 bases from V and 14 bases from J; junction bases left unmatched: 14. This CDR3 is built from 15 residues. CDR3 in DNA: TGCGCCAGCAGCTTGGAGCTACCTCAGAGGGGAGGGGAGTTCTTC. Its translation is CASSLELPQRGGEFF.

V gene TRBV27 combines with J gene TRBJ2-7; D is possibly TRBD1 (5 bases). The CDR3 contains 13 residues. CDR1 is MNHEY, CDR2 SMNVEV, per germline (reference sequence). Trimming cost V 5 bases and J 2 bases, with 10 bases left between them. CDR3 loop: CASSLTVTYEQYF. The CDR3 DNA reads TGTGCCAGCAGTCTGACAGTTACCTACGAGCAGTACTTC.

This clone was seen repeatedly, ten times or more. This chain joins TRBV29-1 and TRBJ1-6, with a possible D match to TRBD1 (6 bases). Germline CDR1 reads SQVTM; CDR2 reads ANQGSEA. The V and J ends lost 6 bases and 10 bases respectively, with 16 bases between them. The CDR3 is made up of 13 amino acids. The CDR3 sequence: CSVQRGEGSPLHF. CDR3 DNA: TGCAGCGTCCAAAGGGGGGAGGGCTCACCCCTCCACTTT.

The V gene is TRBV28, the J gene TRBJ2-7; tentatively, D is TRBD1 (5 bases). This CDR3 comprises 14 residues. Germline assignment: CDR1 MDHEN and CDR2 SYDVKM. V shed 10 bases and J shed 6 bases, with 22 bases lying between them. The CDR3 nucleotides read TGTGCCACCACAGGACATCCTACGGGTGGCGAGCAGTACTTC. Translated: CATTGHPTGGEQYF.

This chain uses TRBV7-9 with TRBJ2-7, with TRBD1 matching over 8 bases. Germline loops: CDR1 SEHNR, CDR2 FQNEAQ (reference sequence). The CDR3 is made up of 15 amino acids. The J segment lost 4 bases and the V segment lost 1 base, leaving 6 bases of the junction unmatched. This CDR3 is CASSLVVGQGYEQYF. DNA for the CDR3: TGTGCCAGCAGCTTAGTGGTAGGACAGGGTTACGAGCAGTACTTC.

The chain joins TRBV25-1 to TRBJ1-2; 8 nucleotides line up with TRBD1. Trimming at V came to 3 bases and at J to 5 bases, leaving 14 bases not matched to a gene. The CDR3 has 17 residues. Germline values: CDR1 MGHDK, CDR2 SYGVNS. The CDR3 here is CASSEPGGEFLRYGYTF. The DNA of the CDR3 is TGTGCCAGCAGTGAGCCAGGGGGCGAGTTCCTGAGGTATGGCTACACCTTC.

The rearrangement joins TRBV5-5 to TRBJ1-5; no reliable D call. The CDR3 consists of 17 residues. Deletions cut 1 base from V and 0 bases from J, with 14 bases between. The germline CDR1 and CDR2 sequences are SGHKS and YYEKEE (reference sequence). CDR3 amino acids: CASSLRVGENSNQPQHF. For the CDR3, the DNA is TGTGCCAGCAGCTTGAGAGTCGGAGAAAATAGCAATCAGCCCCAGCATTTT.

V and J are TRBV27 and TRBJ2-7; D call uncertain. Trimming removed 8 bases from V and 2 bases from J, with 13 bases in between. Per germline, CDR1 MNHEY and CDR2 SMNVEV (reference sequence). This CDR3 contains 13 residues. For the CDR3, the DNA is TGTGCCAGCTTCGGTGCGAATACCTACGAGCAGTACTTC. It yields the protein CASFGANTYEQYF.

The rearrangement links TRBV7-9 to TRBJ2-1; maybe TRBD2 (6 bases). Trimming pared 1 base from V and 4 bases from J, leaving 11 bases between. There are 15 residues in the CDR3. Germline CDR1 and CDR2: SEHNR and FQNEAQ (reference sequence). The chain's CDR3 is CASSLGSGTYNEQFF. Written as DNA, the CDR3 is TGTGCCAGCAGCTTAGGTAGCGGAACTTACAATGAGCAGTTCTTC.

V usage is TRBV27 and J usage is TRBJ2-2; 9 positions match TRBD2. V was pared by 0 bases and J by 4 bases, with 0 bases of the junction left unmatched. This CDR3 has 15 residues. Germline V gene lookup returns CDR1 MNHEY and CDR2 SMNVEV (reference sequence). The CDR3 sequence: CASSLSSGGTGELFF. CDR3 nucleotides: TGTGCCAGCAGTTTATCTAGCGGGGGCACCGGGGAGCTGTTTTTT.

This clone was seen a single time. Within the sample, other DNA sequences also encode this same CDR3. The chain carries TRBV11-2 and TRBJ2-1; no clear D. Germline loops: CDR1 SGHAT, CDR2 FQNNGV. The CDR3 is made up of 12 amino acids. Trimming shortened V by 1 base and J by 7 bases, and 5 bases separated the two germline ends. CDR3 bases: TGTGCCAGCAGCTTAGCTCGGAATGAGCAGTTCTTC. It is translated as CASSLARNEQFF.

V is TRBV27 and J is TRBJ2-1; 7 nucleotides line up with TRBD1. Germline CDR1 and CDR2: MNHEY and SMNVEV (reference sequence). Trimming cost V 5 bases and J 1 base; bases outside gene matches: 5. The CDR3 has 15 amino acids. The CDR3 DNA is TGTGCCAGCAGTCACAGGGGTTTATCCTACAATGAGCAGTTCTTC. As protein: CASSHRGLSYNEQFF.

This chain connects TRBV2 to TRBJ2-1, with D possibly matching TRBD1 (5 bases). Germline CDR1 is SNHLY and CDR2 is FYNNEI. V lost 7 bases to trimming and J lost 10 bases, with 17 bases between them. The CDR3 runs to 13 residues. CDR3 DNA sequence: TGTGCCAGCACCGAAAGGGGCGTCGGGGAGCAGTTCTTC. Translated, it gives CASTERGVGEQFF.

CDR3 in DNA: TGTGCCAGCAGCTTAAGTCCAGCGGCTTTCACAGATACGCAGTATTTT. Protein product: CASSLSPAAFTDTQYF. The chain has TRBV7-6 and TRBJ2-3, with D perhaps TRBD2 (5 bases). There are 16 residues in the CDR3. V was clipped by 2 bases and J by 2 bases, with 14 bases between them. Germline lookup yields CDR1 SGHVS and CDR2 FNYEAQ.

V gene TRBV11-2 combines with J gene TRBJ1-1; D gene uncertain. Trimming took 1 base from V and 1 from J, leaving 10 bases between them. The germline V gene has CDR1 SGHAT and CDR2 FQNNGV. The CDR3 length is 15 residues. CDR3 nucleotide sequence: TGTGCCAGCAGCTTAGTCAATAACGGGAACACTGAAGCTTTCTTT. This sequence encodes CASSLVNNGNTEAFF.

This clone was observed a single time. V usage is TRBV28 and J usage is TRBJ1-5; D perhaps matches TRBD1 (5 bases). Trimming took off 0 bases at V and 4 bases at J, with 13 bases between the two ends. This CDR3 region has 16 residues. Germline V CDR1 and CDR2: MDHEN, SYDVKM. CDR3 region: CASSLWAGQANQPQHF. The DNA of the CDR3 is TGTGCCAGCAGTTTATGGGCGGGGCAAGCAAATCAGCCCCAGCATTTT.

The gene calls are TRBV7-8 and TRBJ2-7; D possibly corresponds to TRBD1 (5 bases). This CDR3 has 13 amino acids. The V end lost 5 bases, the J end lost 4 bases, and 12 bases lay between the germline ends. Per the germline V gene, CDR1 is SGHVS and CDR2 is FQNEAQ. CDR3 nucleotide sequence: TGTGCCAGCAGCGGGCGACAGATTTACGAGCAGTACTTC. Translation gives CASSGRQIYEQYF.

The rearrangement joins TRBV9 to TRBJ1-2; D unresolved. Germline V gene sequence: CDR1 SGDLS, CDR2 YYNGEE. This CDR3 has 15 amino acids. Trimming stripped 0 bases from V and 4 bases from J, with 13 bases between. The CDR3 DNA reads TGTGCCAGCAGCGTAGGGCAGGCCCCACTCTATGGCTACACCTTC. Translating gives CASSVGQAPLYGYTF. Combining the CDR3 with reference TRBV9 and TRBJ1-2 gives the whole variable domain DSGVTQTPKHLITATGQRVTLRCSPRSGDLSVYWYQQSLDQGLQFLIQYYNGEERAKGNILERFSAQQFPDLHSELNLSSLELGDSALYFCASSVGQAPLYGYTFGSGTRLTVV.

J is TRBJ2-7 and V is TRBV4-1; weak D call: TRBD1 (6 bases). Germline-derived CDR1 and CDR2 are MGHRA and YSYEKL. This CDR3 spans 12 amino acids. V lost 3 bases and J 5 bases, leaving 8 bases between the germline ends. The CDR3 protein is CASSQAGDEQYF. DNA for the CDR3: TGCGCCAGCAGCCAGGCAGGGGACGAGCAGTACTTC.

V is TRBV11-2 and J is TRBJ1-1; 7 positions match TRBD1. In germline, CDR1 is SGHAT, CDR2 FQNNGV. V shed 1 base, J shed 5 bases, and the junction held 4 bases outside the gene matches. The CDR3 contains 14 residues. The CDR3 protein is CASSLGQGFTEAFF. In DNA, the CDR3 is TGTGCCAGCAGCTTAGGACAGGGTTTTACTGAAGCTTTCTTT. The variable domain in full, completed from reference TRBV11-2 and TRBJ1-1, reads EAGVAQSPRYKIIEKRQSVAFWCNPISGHATLYWYQQILGQGPKLLIQFQNNGVVDDSQLPKDRFSAERLKGVDSTLKIQPAKLEDSAVYLCASSLGQGFTEAFFGQGTRLTVV.

The chain has TRBV2 and TRBJ1-6; no definite D call. The CDR3 totals 15 residues. Trimming took 4 bases from V and 0 from J, leaving 7 bases between them. In germline, CDR1 is SNHLY, CDR2 FYNNEI. CDR3 coding DNA: TGTGCCAGCAGTGTAGGGAGCTCCTATAATTCACCCCTCCACTTT. It specifies CASSVGSSYNSPLHF.

This chain connects TRBV14 to TRBJ2-1; D perhaps matches TRBD1 (6 bases). The CDR3 consists of 14 residues. Trimming cost V 4 bases and J 10 bases, with 17 bases left between them. Germline V lookup: CDR1 SGHDN, CDR2 FVKESK. The CDR3 sequence: CASSPIPGDQEQFF. For the CDR3, the DNA is TGTGCCAGCAGCCCTATCCCAGGGGATCAGGAGCAGTTCTTC. The variable domain in full, completed from reference TRBV14 and TRBJ2-1, reads EAGVTQFPSHSVIEKGQTVTLRCDPISGHDNLYWYRRVMGKEIKFLLHFVKESKQDESGMPNNRFLAERTGGTYSTLKVQPAELEDSGVYFCASSPIPGDQEQFFGPGTRLTVL.

This rearrangement joins TRBV19 to TRBJ1-1; tentatively, D is TRBD1 (6 bases). The CDR3 is 16 residues long. V lost 4 bases and J 0 bases, leaving 15 bases between the germline ends. Germline V gives CDR1 LNHDA, CDR2 SQIVND (reference sequence). Here the CDR3 reads CASSTRQDPLNTEAFF. CDR3 coding DNA: TGTGCCAGTAGTACTCGACAGGACCCGTTGAACACTGAAGCTTTCTTT.

The V gene is TRBV7-9, the J gene TRBJ2-5; the D gene is possibly TRBD2 (5 bases). CDR1 is SEHNR, CDR2 FQNEAQ, per germline (reference sequence). The CDR3 is 13 amino acids. The V end lost 6 bases, the J end lost 2 bases, and 10 bases lay between the germline ends. CDR3 region: CASSDGEQETQYF. The CDR3 DNA follows: TGTGCCAGCAGTGACGGGGAACAAGAGACCCAGTACTTC.

This chain links TRBV5-5 with TRBJ1-2; D uncertain. This CDR3 contains 14 residues. V dropped 4 bases and J dropped 2 bases, with 12 bases sitting between them. Looked up from germline, CDR1 is SGHKS and CDR2 is YYEKEE (reference sequence). DNA of the CDR3: TGTGCCAGCAGCGCACCGGGTTCCAACTATGGCTACACCTTC. Protein sequence: CASSAPGSNYGYTF.